What follows are 27 T cell receptor beta chains derived from one specimen sequenced in a study of blood T cells in healthy people across ages. Sample-barcoded 5' priming and a J-beta primer mix drove a second PCR of roughly 7 to 11 cycles. TCRdb passed the 5' RACE reads through MiXCR, listing each CDR3 protein once. The sample consists of roughly 800,000 distinct CDR3 sequences, 55% to 75% of them appearing once. The specimen sequenced was blood. The receptors were gathered from a man under 40 in good health.

V and J are TRBV28 and TRBJ2-4; D is possibly TRBD1 (6 bases). CDR1 is MDHEN and CDR2 is SYDVKM in the germline V gene. The CDR3 has 18 amino acids. V was pared by 6 bases and J by 0 bases, with 21 bases between. The CDR3 sequence: CASRQKGVGYLAKNIQYF. The CDR3 DNA reads as TGTGCCAGCAGACAGAAGGGGGTTGGCTATCTAGCCAAAAACATTCAGTACTTC.

V is TRBV5-1 and J is TRBJ1-4; TRBD1 matches at 7 bases. Germline CDR1 SGHRS, CDR2 YFSETQ. The V and J ends lost 2 bases and 2 bases, in that order; junction bases with no gene match: 6. The CDR3 runs to 16 residues. The CDR3 here is CASSFTGALTNEKLFF. In DNA, the CDR3 is TGCGCCAGCAGCTTTACAGGGGCGCTTACTAATGAAAAACTGTTTTTT.

This clonotype was picked up a small number of times. The genes are TRBV7-9 and TRBJ2-1, with 7 bases fitting TRBD1. The CDR3 is made up of 15 amino acids. The ends lost 5 bases at V and 2 bases at J; junction bases unmatched: 6. The germline CDR1 and CDR2 sequences are SEHNR and FQNEAQ (reference sequence). The DNA of the CDR3 is TGTGCCAGCAGCCGCCGACAGGGAACCTACAATGAGCAGTTCTTC. It yields the protein CASSRRQGTYNEQFF.

The V call is TRBV30, the J call TRBJ2-7; 11 nucleotides align to TRBD1. The CDR3 totals 14 residues. The V and J ends lost 5 bases and 2 bases, in that order; junction bases with no gene match: 5. CDR1 GTSNPN and CDR2 SVGIG come from the germline V gene (reference sequence). CDR3 residues: CAWVGQGAPYEQYF. CDR3 nucleotides: TGTGCCTGGGTTGGACAGGGGGCCCCCTACGAGCAGTACTTC.

This clonotype was seen a few times. V gene TRBV29-1 combines with J gene TRBJ1-4; 7 nucleotides align to TRBD1. V was pared by 3 bases and J by 9 bases, with 10 bases of the junction left unmatched. This CDR3 contains 14 residues. Germline-derived CDR1 and CDR2 are SQVTM and ANQGSEA. CDR3 nucleotides: TGCAGCGTTGAGGTTTCAGGGGGTCCGAAAAAACTGTTTTTT. It yields the protein CSVEVSGGPKKLFF. Variable domain in full (rest from reference TRBV29-1 and TRBJ1-4): SAVISQKPSRDICQRGTSLTIQCQVDSQVTMMFWYRQQPGQSLTLIATANQGSEATYESGFVIDKFPISRPNLTFSTLTVSNMSPEDSSIYLCSVEVSGGPKKLFFGSGTQLSVL.

The rearrangement links TRBV29-1 to TRBJ1-2; TRBD1 might be the D (5 bases). Germline values: CDR1 SQVTM, CDR2 ANQGSEA. The V end lost 4 bases, the J end lost 4 bases, and 13 bases lay between the germline ends. The CDR3 spans 13 residues. The CDR3 coding sequence is TGCAGCGTTGCCCTAGACAGCCGCTATGGCTACACCTTC. Its translation: CSVALDSRYGYTF.

This clonotype occurred many times. As DNA, the CDR3 is TGTGCCACCCATGATAGCGGGGCGTACCAAGAGACCCAGTACTTC. Encoded protein: CATHDSGAYQETQYF. The rearrangement joins TRBV10-3 to TRBJ2-5; the match to TRBD2 covers 8 bases. Germline loops: CDR1 ENHRY, CDR2 SYGVKD. The CDR3 contains 15 residues. J was trimmed by 0 bases and V by 10 bases; bases with no gene match: 10.

V usage is TRBV18 and J usage is TRBJ2-5, with a weak D call TRBD1 (6 bases). TRBJ2-7 explains the end of the DNA better; the J call may be wrong. Germline V gene sequence: CDR1 KGHSH, CDR2 LQKENI. The CDR3 contains 15 residues. The DNA for the CDR3 is TGTGCCAGCTCACCGAACAATATGGGGGCGGACGAGCAGTACTTC. Translating gives CASSPNNMGADEQYF.

The V gene is TRBV10-3, the J gene TRBJ2-6; TRBD1 agrees at 9 bases. V lost 5 bases to trimming and J lost 13 bases; unmatched junction nucleotides: 15. The CDR3 contains 16 residues. Germline V lookup: CDR1 ENHRY, CDR2 SYGVKD. The CDR3 DNA sequence: TGTGCCATCAGTTTGCCGGGACAGGGAGGCCCCCAGGTCCTGACTTTC. This sequence encodes CAISLPGQGGPQVLTF.

Here the CDR3 reads CASIRQGNGNYYGYTF. Written as DNA, the CDR3 is TGTGCCAGCATCAGGCAGGGTAACGGCAATTACTATGGCTACACCTTC. The genes are TRBV11-3 and TRBJ1-2, with D possibly TRBD1 on 5 matching bases. This CDR3 region has 16 residues. From germline, CDR1 is SGHNT and CDR2 YENEEA. Trimming cost V 7 bases and J 3 bases, with 21 bases left between them.

This chain joins TRBV28 and TRBJ2-7; 11 bases are a match to TRBD1. Germline V lookup: CDR1 MDHEN, CDR2 SYDVKM. The CDR3 spans 15 residues. The ends lost 6 bases at V and 4 bases at J; junction bases unmatched: 8. The chain's CDR3 is CASSNSGTGGYEQYF. The DNA for the CDR3 is TGTGCCAGCAGCAACTCCGGGACAGGGGGGTACGAGCAGTACTTC.

The chain is built from TRBV24-1 and TRBJ2-7; no firm D call. V lost 5 bases, J lost 0 bases, and 13 bases lay in between. CDR3 size: 15 residues. CDR1 and CDR2 (germline): KGHDR, SFDVKD. CDR3 DNA: TGTGCCACCAGTGTTGGTGATGAGAGCTCCTACGAGCAGTACTTC. Translating it yields CATSVGDESSYEQYF.

This clonotype was observed a handful of times. J is TRBJ2-4 and V is TRBV7-2, with D perhaps TRBD2 (5 bases). Germline V gene data show CDR1 as SGHTA and CDR2 as FQGNSA. V was clipped by 5 bases and J by 6 bases, with 11 bases between them. The CDR3 extends over 13 amino acids. The CDR3 region is CASSPTTGNIQYF. The CDR3 nucleotides read TGTGCCAGCAGCCCGACTACGGGAAACATTCAGTACTTC.

The rearrangement uses TRBV11-3 and TRBJ2-1; 7 bases line up with TRBD2. V lost 5 bases to trimming and J lost 5 bases; unmatched junction nucleotides: 6. CDR3 length: 14 residues. Germline lookup yields CDR1 SGHNT and CDR2 YENEEA. CDR3 region: CASSLSGLDNEQFF. CDR3 coding DNA: TGTGCCAGCAGCCTTAGCGGGCTGGACAATGAGCAGTTCTTC.

This chain connects TRBV12-3 or TRBV12-4 to TRBJ2-5; D uncertain. V lost 6 bases and J lost 4, with 15 bases in between. The CDR3 is 14 amino acids. Written as DNA, the CDR3 is TGTGCCAGCAGCCCTCTCCCCACCATAGAGACCCAGTACTTC. This translates into CASSPLPTIETQYF.

The V and J genes are TRBV28 and TRBJ2-7; D unclear. CDR1 and CDR2 from the germline V gene are MDHEN and SYDVKM. This CDR3 has 12 amino acids. V was clipped by 3 bases and J by 6 bases, with 9 bases between them. This CDR3 reads CASSFPPGEQYF. The CDR3 DNA reads TGTGCCAGCAGTTTCCCACCTGGCGAGCAGTACTTC.

The V gene is TRBV7-9, the J gene TRBJ1-2; D remains unclear. Germline assignment: CDR1 SEHNR and CDR2 FQNEAQ (reference sequence). The CDR3 is 14 residues long. Trimming shortened V by 7 bases and J by 2 bases, and 14 bases separated the two germline ends. The CDR3 loop is CASNLAGLNYGYTF. The CDR3 DNA reads as TGTGCCAGCAATCTAGCCGGATTAAACTATGGCTACACCTTC.

The CDR3 is CAAIGGATYEQYF. Written as DNA, the CDR3 is TGTGCCGCCATTGGGGGGGCCACCTACGAGCAGTACTTC. The chain links TRBV28 to TRBJ2-7; a weak D match, TRBD2 (7 bases). The germline V gene has CDR1 MDHEN and CDR2 SYDVKM. The V gene lost 11 bases and the J gene lost 2 bases, with 16 bases spanning the gap. The CDR3 consists of 13 residues.

Regarding this clonotype: A much more abundant neighbour one base away suggests this may be a read error. The chain employs TRBV20-1 and TRBJ2-5; 7 nucleotides align to TRBD1. Germline V CDR1 and CDR2: DFQATT, SNEGSKA (reference sequence). The CDR3 loop spans 14 amino acids. V shed 4 bases, J shed 11 bases, and the junction held 16 bases outside the gene matches. The CDR3 sequence is CSAIATGFRDEQYF. The DNA for the CDR3 is TGCAGTGCTATAGCGACAGGGTTTAGGGATGAGCAGTACTTC.

This clonotype has only a few counts. This chain links TRBV5-6 with TRBJ1-1; D may be TRBD1 (5 bases). The V gene's germline CDR1 is SGHDT and CDR2 YYEEEE. V was clipped by 1 base and J by 1 base, with 11 bases between them. The CDR3 spans 15 residues. The CDR3 here is CASSLWRGGNTEAFF. The CDR3 nucleotides read TGTGCCAGCAGCTTGTGGAGGGGCGGGAACACTGAAGCTTTCTTT.

In this sample, this clonotype turned up a few times. The chain uses TRBV7-2 and TRBJ2-7, with TRBD2 identical over 9 bases. The CDR3 totals 15 residues. V lost 1 base to trimming and J lost 5 bases; unmatched junction nucleotides: 6. Per germline, CDR1 SGHTA and CDR2 FQGNSA. DNA for the CDR3: TGTGCCAGCAGCTTAGAGGTTAGCGGGGGCCACGAGCAGTACTTC. Translation gives CASSLEVSGGHEQYF.

The rearrangement joins TRBV4-1 to TRBJ2-1; 9 bases map to TRBD1. The V gene end was trimmed by 4 bases and the J gene end by 0 bases; junction bases not matched to a gene: 4. The CDR3 has 16 residues. Germline V lookup: CDR1 MGHRA, CDR2 YSYEKL. As DNA, the CDR3 is TGCGCCAGCAGCCGTAAGACAGGGGGCTCCTACAATGAGCAGTTCTTC. Protein: CASSRKTGGSYNEQFF.

J is TRBJ2-4 and V is TRBV2; D is unclear. The DNA matches TRBJ2-5 better at its end, which makes the J call doubtful. Germline CDR1 reads SNHLY; CDR2 reads FYNNEI. The CDR3 length is 14 residues. The CDR3 DNA reads TGTGCCAGCAGTGAAGTCGTATCGGAGGAGACCCAGTACTTC. As protein: CASSEVVSEETQYF.

The DNA for the CDR3 is TGTGCCAGCAGCTTGGACCGAGGGGCGGGGGGGTACAATGAGCAGTTCTTC. Its protein product is CASSLDRGAGGYNEQFF. V and J are TRBV13 and TRBJ2-1; 9 nucleotides agree with TRBD2. The trim removed 3 bases at V and 4 bases at J, leaving 10 bases unmatched. The CDR3 contains 17 residues. CDR1 is PRHDT and CDR2 is FYEKMQ in the germline V gene (reference sequence). Full variable domain (missing parts from reference TRBV13 and TRBJ2-1): AAGVIQSPRHLIKEKRETATLKCYPIPRHDTVYWYQQGPGQDPQFLISFYEKMQSDKGSIPDRFSAQQFSDYHSELNMSSLELGDSALYFCASSLDRGAGGYNEQFFGPGTRLTVL.

The table lists this clonotype with a few counts. The DNA of the CDR3 is TGTGCCAGCAGCGTAACTACAGGATCCGACTACGAGCAGTACTTC. This gives the protein CASSVTTGSDYEQYF. V gene TRBV7-2 combines with J gene TRBJ2-7; weak D call: TRBD1 (5 bases). The V gene lost 5 bases and the J gene lost 3 bases, with 17 bases spanning the gap. Germline CDR1 reads SGHTA; CDR2 reads FQGNSA. This CDR3 is 15 amino acids long. Full variable domain (missing parts from reference TRBV7-2 and TRBJ2-7): GAGVSQSPSNKVTEKGKDVELRCDPISGHTALYWYRQSLGQGLEFLIYFQGNSAPDKSGLPSDRFSAERTGGSVSTLTIQRTQQEDSAVYLCASSVTTGSDYEQYFGPGTRLTVT.

This clonotype was observed a handful of times. The rearrangement joins TRBV7-2 to TRBJ2-7; 10 nucleotides match TRBD1. CDR1 SGHTA and CDR2 FQGNSA come from the germline V gene. Trimming removed 4 bases from V and 6 bases from J; junction bases left unmatched: 12. The CDR3 sequence is 16 residues long. Here the CDR3 reads CASSWKTGQGGFEQYF. The CDR3 region has the DNA TGTGCCAGCAGCTGGAAAACTGGACAGGGGGGTTTCGAGCAGTACTTC.

The rearrangement joins TRBV5-4 to TRBJ2-5; D call uncertain. This CDR3 has 14 amino acids. Trimming left V 5 bases short and J 1 base short, with 12 bases between. Germline-derived CDR1 and CDR2 are SGHNT and YYREEE (reference sequence). CDR3 nucleotide sequence: TGTGCCAGCAGTAGTCCCGGGCCCCAAGAGACCCAGTACTTC. Its protein product is CASSSPGPQETQYF.